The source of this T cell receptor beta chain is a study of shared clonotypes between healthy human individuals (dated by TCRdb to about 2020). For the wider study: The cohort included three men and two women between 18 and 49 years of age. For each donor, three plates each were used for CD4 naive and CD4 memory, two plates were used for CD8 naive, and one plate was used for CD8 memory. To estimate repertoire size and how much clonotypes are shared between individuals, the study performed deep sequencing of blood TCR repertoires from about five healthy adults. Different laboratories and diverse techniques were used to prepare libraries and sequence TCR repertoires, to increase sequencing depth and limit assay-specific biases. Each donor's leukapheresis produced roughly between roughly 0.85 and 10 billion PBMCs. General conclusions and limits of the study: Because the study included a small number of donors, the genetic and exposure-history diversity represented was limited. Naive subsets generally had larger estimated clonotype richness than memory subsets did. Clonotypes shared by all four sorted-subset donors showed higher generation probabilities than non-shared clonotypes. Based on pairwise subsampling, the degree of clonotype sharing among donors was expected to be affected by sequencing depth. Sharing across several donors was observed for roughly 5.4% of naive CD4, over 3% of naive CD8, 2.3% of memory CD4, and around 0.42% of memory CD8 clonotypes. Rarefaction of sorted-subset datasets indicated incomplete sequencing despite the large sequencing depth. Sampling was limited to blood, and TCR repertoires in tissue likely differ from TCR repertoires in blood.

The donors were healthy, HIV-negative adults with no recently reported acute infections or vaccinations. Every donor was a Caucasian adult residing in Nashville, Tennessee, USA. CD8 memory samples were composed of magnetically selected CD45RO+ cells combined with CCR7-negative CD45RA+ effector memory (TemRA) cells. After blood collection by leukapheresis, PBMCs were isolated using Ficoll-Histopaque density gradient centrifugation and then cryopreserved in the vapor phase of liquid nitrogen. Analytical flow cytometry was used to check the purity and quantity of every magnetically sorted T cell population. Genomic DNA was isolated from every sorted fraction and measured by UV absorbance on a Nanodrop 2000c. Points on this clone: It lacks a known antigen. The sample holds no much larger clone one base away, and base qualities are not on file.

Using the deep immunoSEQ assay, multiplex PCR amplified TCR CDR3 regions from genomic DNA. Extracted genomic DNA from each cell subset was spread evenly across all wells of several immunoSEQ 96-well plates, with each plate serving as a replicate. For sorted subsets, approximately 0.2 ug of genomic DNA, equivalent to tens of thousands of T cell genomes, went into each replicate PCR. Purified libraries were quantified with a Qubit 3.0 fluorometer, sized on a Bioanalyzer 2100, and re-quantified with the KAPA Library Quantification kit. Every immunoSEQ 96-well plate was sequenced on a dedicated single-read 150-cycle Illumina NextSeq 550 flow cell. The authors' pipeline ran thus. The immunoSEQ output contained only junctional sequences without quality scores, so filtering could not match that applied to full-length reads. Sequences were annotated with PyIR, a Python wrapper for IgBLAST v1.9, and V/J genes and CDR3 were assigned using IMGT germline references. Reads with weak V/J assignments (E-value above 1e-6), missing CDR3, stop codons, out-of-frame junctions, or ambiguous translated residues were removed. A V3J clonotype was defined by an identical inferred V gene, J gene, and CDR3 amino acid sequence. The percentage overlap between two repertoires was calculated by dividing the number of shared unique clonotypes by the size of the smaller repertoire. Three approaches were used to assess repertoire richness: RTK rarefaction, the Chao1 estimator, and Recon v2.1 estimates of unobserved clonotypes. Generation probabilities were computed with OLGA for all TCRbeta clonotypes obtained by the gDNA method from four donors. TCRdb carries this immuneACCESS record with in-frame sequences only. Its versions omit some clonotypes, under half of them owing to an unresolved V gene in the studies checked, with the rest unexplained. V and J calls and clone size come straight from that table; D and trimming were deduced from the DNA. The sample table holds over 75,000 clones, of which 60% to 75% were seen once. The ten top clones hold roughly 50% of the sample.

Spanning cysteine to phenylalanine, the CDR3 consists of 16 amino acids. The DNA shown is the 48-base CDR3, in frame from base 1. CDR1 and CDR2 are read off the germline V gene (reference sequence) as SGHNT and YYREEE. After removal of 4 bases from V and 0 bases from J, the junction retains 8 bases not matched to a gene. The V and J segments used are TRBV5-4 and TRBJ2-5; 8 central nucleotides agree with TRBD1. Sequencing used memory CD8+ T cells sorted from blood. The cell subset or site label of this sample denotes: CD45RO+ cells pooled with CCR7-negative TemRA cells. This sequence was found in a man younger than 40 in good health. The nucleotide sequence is TGTGCCAGCAGCAACGGGACAGGAAAGTACCAAGAGACCCAGTACTTC. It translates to CASSNGTGKYQETQYF.